The 30 T cell receptor beta chains listed next were all sequenced from one sample in a study of monozygotic twins with inflammatory bowel disease. Following a re-call of the 5' RACE reads, TCRdb has one entry per CDR3 protein and lacks DNA. The repertoire table contains 200,000 to 250,000 distinct CDR3 sequences. The sample taken for sequencing was blood. These receptors originate from a human donor with ulcerative colitis or Crohn's disease, or a healthy co-twin of an affected twin (not recorded which).

The chain employs TRBV5-5 and TRBJ1-4; TCRdb returns TRBD1, unconfirmable since there is no DNA. There are 16 residues in the CDR3. Germline CDR1 SGHKS, CDR2 YYEKEE (reference sequence). The CDR3 sequence is CASSGGARTGGEKLFF.

The chain carries TRBV9 and TRBJ1-1. The CDR3 has 15 residues. The germline gives CDR1 SGDLS, CDR2 YYNGEE. CDR3 loop: CASSVGYTQSTEAFF.

The chain couples TRBV20-1 to TRBJ1-2. Germline V CDR1 and CDR2: DFQATT, SNEGSKA (reference sequence). CDR3 size: 13 residues. The CDR3 loop is CSARPTDNYGYTF.

The chain employs TRBV18 and TRBJ1-1; TCRdb returns TRBD1, unconfirmable since there is no DNA. The CDR3 runs to 14 residues. CDR1 and CDR2 from the germline V gene are KGHSH and LQKENI. The CDR3 is CASSVGVSGTEAFF.

The chain has TRBV10-3 and TRBJ2-3; TCRdb gives TRBD1 as the D gene, but with no DNA this cannot be confirmed. The CDR3 covers 14 residues. Germline values: CDR1 ENHRY, CDR2 SYGVKD. CDR3 loop: CAISRQGSTDTQYF.

The chain is built from TRBV4-1 and TRBJ2-1. The length of the CDR3 is 13 residues. Germline assignment: CDR1 MGHRA and CDR2 YSYEKL. The CDR3 reads CASSQQTYNEQFF.

The chain combines TRBV18 with TRBJ1-4; the TCRdb call, TRBD1, lacks DNA for checking. Germline V CDR1 and CDR2: KGHSH, LQKENI. This CDR3 has 15 residues. The CDR3 sequence is CASSGDRESREKLFF.

CDR3 in amino acids: CATSGRDRGRDTDTQYF. The chain couples TRBV24-1 to TRBJ2-3; TCRdb indicates TRBD1, and absent DNA this call remains unverified. Germline CDR1 and CDR2: KGHDR and SFDVKD. The CDR3 is 17 amino acids.

V and J are TRBV6-1 and TRBJ1-5. Germline values: CDR1 MNHNS, CDR2 SASEGT. CDR3 length: 15 residues. CDR3 amino acids: CASSRGFSGGQPQHF.

The chain combines TRBV20-1 with TRBJ1-4. The germline V gene has CDR1 DFQATT and CDR2 SNEGSKA (reference sequence). The CDR3 runs 14 residues. CDR3: CSARSGRPSEKLFF.

This CDR3 reads CASSLDRSYGYTF. The chain joins TRBV12-3 or TRBV12-4 to TRBJ1-2. CDR3 size: 13 residues.

The chain couples TRBV6-1 to TRBJ2-2. Germline V gives CDR1 MNHNS, CDR2 SASEGT. The CDR3 contains 13 residues. This CDR3 is CASSSLGTGELFF.

This chain links TRBV5-1 with TRBJ1-2. In germline, CDR1 is SGHRS, CDR2 YFSETQ. This CDR3 has 13 residues. The CDR3 here is CASSWDSAYGYTF.

The CDR3 sequence: CASSTADSYEQYF. The V gene is TRBV12-3 or TRBV12-4, the J gene TRBJ2-7. The CDR3 consists of 13 residues.

The chain employs TRBV6-6 and TRBJ2-1; with no DNA, the TCRdb D assignment of TRBD1 cannot be verified. The CDR3 consists of 14 residues. The germline CDR1 and CDR2 sequences are MNHNY and SVGAGI (reference sequence). CDR3 sequence reads: CASSPGGGLNEQFF.

The genes are TRBV11-1 and TRBJ2-7; TCRdb's D gene call, TRBD1, goes unchecked for lack of DNA. The germline V gene has CDR1 SGHAT and CDR2 FQDESV (reference sequence). CDR3 length: 13 residues. CDR3 sequence reads: CASSLGPGGRQYF.

The V and J genes are TRBV12-3 or TRBV12-4 and TRBJ2-1; TCRdb selects TRBD1, and the lack of DNA leaves this call unchecked. The CDR3 loop spans 15 amino acids. The CDR3 here is CASSPSPQGSNEQFF.

The V call is TRBV5-1, the J call TRBJ2-2; the D gene TCRdb calls, TRBD1, cannot be checked with no DNA. There are 15 residues in the CDR3. CDR1 is SGHRS and CDR2 is YFSETQ in the germline V gene. CDR3 sequence reads: CASTGTGSNTGELFF.

V usage is TRBV5-1 and J usage is TRBJ2-5; TCRdb proposes TRBD2, but this gene call is untestable without DNA. Germline values: CDR1 SGHRS, CDR2 YFSETQ. The CDR3 is made up of 16 amino acids. The CDR3 loop is CASSLRQYRIQETQYF. Variable domain in full (rest from reference TRBV5-1 and TRBJ2-5): KAGVTQTPRYLIKTRGQQVTLSCSPISGHRSVSWYQQTPGQGLQFLFEYFSETQRNKGNFPGRFSGRQFSNSRSEMNVSTLELGDSALYLCASSLRQYRIQETQYFGPGTRLLVL.

The V call is TRBV11-2, the J call TRBJ1-6; TCRdb returns TRBD1, unconfirmable since there is no DNA. Per the germline V gene, CDR1 is SGHAT and CDR2 is FQNNGV. This CDR3 contains 15 residues. The CDR3: CASVRDRSYNSPLHF.

The CDR3 here is CAISELGENTIYF. The chain employs TRBV10-3 and TRBJ1-3. Germline V gene data show CDR1 as ENHRY and CDR2 as SYGVKD. The CDR3 has 13 residues.

The rearrangement links TRBV7-2 to TRBJ1-4; TCRdb's D gene call, TRBD1, goes unchecked for lack of DNA. This CDR3 comprises 14 residues. Germline loops: CDR1 SGHTA, CDR2 FQGNSA. The CDR3 loop reads CASSLTGQNEKLFF. The full variable domain, in which reference TRBV7-2 and TRBJ1-4 provide the parts outside the CDR3, is GAGVSQSPSNKVTEKGKDVELRCDPISGHTALYWYRQSLGQGLEFLIYFQGNSAPDKSGLPSDRFSAERTGGSVSTLTIQRTQQEDSAVYLCASSLTGQNEKLFFGSGTQLSVL.

The V and J genes are TRBV20-1 and TRBJ1-2; the D call of TRBD1 rests on TCRdb alone, since no DNA is present to check it. Germline-derived CDR1 and CDR2 are DFQATT and SNEGSKA (reference sequence). The CDR3 has 17 amino acids. The CDR3 reads CSASGVRPGTGVYGYTF.

The chain uses TRBV10-3 and TRBJ1-2; there is no DNA to check the TCRdb D call of TRBD1. CDR1 and CDR2 from the germline V gene are ENHRY and SYGVKD. There are 14 residues in the CDR3. The CDR3 protein is CAIREDSLRYGYTF.

The chain has TRBV6-1 and TRBJ2-2; TCRdb lists TRBD1, though no DNA is available to test this call. This CDR3 is built from 16 residues. CDR1 is MNHNS and CDR2 is SASEGT in the germline V gene. This chain's CDR3 is CASSTQARGLTGELFF.

The chain recombines TRBV10-3 with TRBJ2-7; TCRdb indicates TRBD2, and absent DNA this call remains unverified. The CDR3 sequence is 13 residues long. Germline CDR1 ENHRY, CDR2 SYGVKD. CDR3 region: CAVAEGQFYEQYF.

The V call is TRBV7-2, the J call TRBJ2-5; with no DNA, the TCRdb D assignment of TRBD1 cannot be verified. The CDR3 has 15 amino acids. From germline, CDR1 is SGHTA and CDR2 FQGNSA. The chain's CDR3 is CASSFEQGVRETQYF.

This chain joins TRBV9 and TRBJ2-3. CDR3 length: 16 residues. The germline CDR1 and CDR2 sequences are SGDLS and YYNGEE. CDR3 protein: CASSPRVGSGTDTQYF. Full variable domain (missing parts from reference TRBV9 and TRBJ2-3): DSGVTQTPKHLITATGQRVTLRCSPRSGDLSVYWYQQSLDQGLQFLIQYYNGEERAKGNILERFSAQQFPDLHSELNLSSLELGDSALYFCASSPRVGSGTDTQYFGPGTRLTVL.

The chain couples TRBV6-1 to TRBJ2-7. The CDR3 loop spans 12 amino acids. Germline values: CDR1 MNHNS, CDR2 SASEGT. The CDR3 sequence is CASKDIHYEQYF.

The chain links TRBV4-1 to TRBJ2-7; the TCRdb call, TRBD1, lacks DNA for checking. The CDR3 is 18 residues long. Germline CDR1 MGHRA, CDR2 YSYEKL. CDR3 sequence: CASSQNHGSGTVSYEQYF.